This TCR beta chain appears in the sequencing data of a study of T cells in localized non-small cell lung cancer. As concerns this clone: Its antigen remains unidentified.

The V gene's germline CDR1 is MNHNS and CDR2 SASEGT. Trimming at V came to 6 bases and at J to 6 bases, leaving 3 bases not matched to a gene. The CDR3 totals 14 residues. General observations from the study: Clonality of T cells reached its maximum in uninvolved adjacent lung, surpassing tumor. The tumor had only one region sequenced, so heterogeneity remains possible. A median about 62 of the top 100 tumor clones appeared in adjacent lung.

Some clones are missing from TCRdb's copy, which holds only in-frame ones; the method was immunoSEQ multiplex PCR. This repertoire shows tens of thousands of clones, roughly 90% found once; its top ten account for roughly 1.9%. The sequencing here drew on peripheral blood, taken before any cancer treatment. The source of this sequence is a woman aged 35-70 years with stage I lung adenocarcinoma. The gene calls are TRBV6-1 and TRBJ1-3; 12 nucleotides agree with TRBD1. CDR3 DNA: TGTGCCAGCAGACCGGGACAGGGGGCAAACACCATATATTTT. Translation: CASRPGQGANTIYF.